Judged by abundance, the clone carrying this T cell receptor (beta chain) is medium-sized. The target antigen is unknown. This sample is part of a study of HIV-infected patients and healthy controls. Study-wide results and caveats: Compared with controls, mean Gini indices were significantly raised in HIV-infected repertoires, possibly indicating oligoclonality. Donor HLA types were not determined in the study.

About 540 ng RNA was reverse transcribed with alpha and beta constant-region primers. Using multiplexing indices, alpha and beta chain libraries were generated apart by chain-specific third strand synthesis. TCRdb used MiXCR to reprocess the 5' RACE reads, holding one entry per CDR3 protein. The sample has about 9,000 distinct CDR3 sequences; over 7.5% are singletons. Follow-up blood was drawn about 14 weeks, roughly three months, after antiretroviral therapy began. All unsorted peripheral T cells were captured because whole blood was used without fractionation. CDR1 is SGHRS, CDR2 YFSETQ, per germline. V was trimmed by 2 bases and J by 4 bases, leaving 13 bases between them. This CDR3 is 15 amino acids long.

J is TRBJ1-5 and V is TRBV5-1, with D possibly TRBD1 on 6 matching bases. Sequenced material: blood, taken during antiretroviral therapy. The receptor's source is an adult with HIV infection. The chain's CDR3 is CASSLLGQINQPQHF. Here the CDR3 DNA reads TGCGCCAGCAGCTTACTCGGACAGATAAATCAGCCCCAGCATTTT.